The 18 T cell receptor beta chains listed next were all sequenced from one sample in a study of CD8+CD57+ T cells in acquired aplastic anemia. Previously, flow cytometry had revealed CD8+CD57+ cell expansion in the patients chosen for sequencing. Investigators profiled TCR beta VDJ and CDR3 from genomic DNA template. TCRdb re-called the reads through MiXCR, storing one row per CDR3 protein. Of 450,000 to 550,000 distinct CDR3 sequences in the sample, around 33% were seen once. The specimen was sorted CD4+, CD8+, or CD8+CD57+ T cells (not recorded which) from PBMCs. The receptors come from a human donor with aplastic anemia.

This clonotype was counted a few times. The V and J genes are TRBV7-2 and TRBJ2-5, with 12 bases aligning to TRBD2. Germline CDR1 is SGHTA and CDR2 is FQGNSA. The CDR3 has 15 amino acids. After removal of 4 bases from V and 3 bases from J, the junction contained 3 bases not matched to a gene. The CDR3 is CASSSRTSGEETQYF. The CDR3 DNA follows: TGTGCCAGCAGCTCCCGGACTAGCGGGGAAGAGACCCAGTACTTC.

Many counts were recorded for this clonotype. The chain uses TRBV25-1 and TRBJ1-2; D unclear. Trimming stripped 8 bases from V and 7 bases from J, with 17 bases between. The CDR3 is 13 residues long. The germline V gene encodes CDR1 MGHDK and CDR2 SYGVNS. As DNA, the CDR3 is TGTGCCAGCTCCTCACATCTCAGTTTTGGCTACACCTTC. Encoded protein: CASSSHLSFGYTF.

About this clonotype itself: Since a much larger clone is just one base distant, this may be a read error. V usage is TRBV10-3 and J usage is TRBJ1-1; perhaps TRBD1 as D (5 bases). Germline assignment: CDR1 ENHRY and CDR2 SYGVKD. The CDR3 spans 13 residues. V dropped 3 bases and J dropped 4 bases, with 9 bases sitting between them. The CDR3 DNA reads TGTGCCATCAGTGAAGGGGTGGCCACTGAAGCTTTCTTT. Translating it yields CAISEGVATEAFF.

This chain joins TRBV6-4 and TRBJ2-7, with TRBD1 as a possible D gene (7 bases). With 8 bases removed from V and 1 base from J, the gap between germline ends came to 15 bases. CDR1 is MRHNA, CDR2 SNTAGT, per germline. The CDR3 totals 14 residues. As DNA, the CDR3 is TGTGCCAGCGGAGGGACAGCCTCTTCCTACGAGCAGTACTTC. Amino acids: CASGGTASSYEQYF.

About this clonotype: A much larger clone differs from this one at a single base, so this may be a read error. V is TRBV29-1 and J is TRBJ1-1; possible D gene TRBD1, 5 bases. The CDR3 has 14 amino acids. Germline-derived CDR1 and CDR2 are SQVTM and ANQGSEA. Trimming removed 7 bases at V and 4 bases at J, with 19 bases between. The DNA for the CDR3 is TGCAGCGCTGCGGCAGGGCGTCTGAGCACTGAAGCTTTCTTT. Protein product: CSAAAGRLSTEAFF.

V and J are TRBV29-1 and TRBJ1-2; 8 bases are a match to TRBD1. The CDR3 consists of 16 residues. The germline V gene has CDR1 SQVTM and CDR2 ANQGSEA. Losses at the gene ends were 3 bases for V and 0 bases for J; bases not matched to a gene: 9. Here the CDR3 DNA reads TGCAGCGTTGATAGGGCAGGGGGCCCGACTAACTATGGCTACACCTTC. This gives the protein CSVDRAGGPTNYGYTF. The entire variable domain, with the rest obtained from reference TRBV29-1 and TRBJ1-2, is as follows: SAVISQKPSRDICQRGTSLTIQCQVDSQVTMMFWYRQQPGQSLTLIATANQGSEATYESGFVIDKFPISRPNLTFSTLTVSNMSPEDSSIYLCSVDRAGGPTNYGYTFGSGTRLTVV.

This chain joins TRBV24-1 and TRBJ2-7; 10 bases line up with TRBD2. The J segment lost 0 bases and the V segment lost 0 bases, leaving 10 bases of the junction unmatched. The CDR3 runs to 19 residues. The germline gives CDR1 KGHDR, CDR2 SFDVKD. The CDR3 DNA is TGTGCCACCAGTGATTTGCGGGTTAGCGGGAGGCTGAGCTCCTACGAGCAGTACTTC. The encoded protein is CATSDLRVSGRLSSYEQYF.

V gene TRBV4-2 combines with J gene TRBJ2-1, with no clear D. The V gene lost 2 bases and the J gene lost 0 bases, with 11 bases spanning the gap. CDR3 size: 16 residues. The germline gives CDR1 LGHNA, CDR2 YNFKEQ. The CDR3 region is CASSQSALSSYNEQFF. Written as DNA, the CDR3 is TGTGCCAGCAGCCAATCCGCACTGAGCTCCTACAATGAGCAGTTCTTC.

This clonotype was recorded at least ten times. J is TRBJ1-2 and V is TRBV6-1; D is perhaps TRBD1 (5 bases). CDR1 and CDR2 from the germline V gene are MNHNS and SASEGT. CDR3 length: 11 residues. Trimming shortened V by 10 bases and J by 5 bases, and 11 bases separated the two germline ends. The CDR3 reads CATQGPYGYTF. The DNA of the CDR3 is TGTGCCACCCAGGGTCCTTATGGCTACACCTTC.

Of note for this clonotype: A much larger clone is a single base away; this may be a read error. The chain recombines TRBV12-3 or TRBV12-4 with TRBJ1-2; D is possibly TRBD1 (6 bases). Trimming stripped 5 bases from V and 4 bases from J, with 17 bases between. The CDR3 has 15 residues. CDR3 nucleotide sequence: TGTGCCAGCAGTCTTCGTCCAGGGGAGGGCTATGGCTACACCTTC. Translating gives CASSLRPGEGYGYTF.

This chain joins TRBV24-1 and TRBJ1-5; 8 bases are a match to TRBD1. This CDR3 has 16 residues. Germline V CDR1 and CDR2: KGHDR, SFDVKD. The J segment lost 7 bases and the V segment lost 2 bases, leaving 9 bases of the junction unmatched. CDR3 DNA: TGTGCCACCAGTGATTCTTTTACAGGGGGTCGACAGCCCCAGCATTTT. It yields the protein CATSDSFTGGRQPQHF.

This clonotype was seen ten or more times. The chain is built from TRBV7-8 and TRBJ2-5; D might be TRBD1 or TRBD2, each matching 5 bases. CDR1 is SGHVS, CDR2 FQNEAQ, per germline. CDR3 length: 13 residues. Trimming took 8 bases from V and 3 from J, leaving 13 bases between them. CDR3 protein: CASRSRGKETQYF. The CDR3 coding sequence is TGTGCCAGCCGATCGAGGGGCAAAGAGACCCAGTACTTC.

On this clonotype: An end of the junction differs from the germline gene, which may be a read error. The CDR3 loop is CVSTLTSGRGEQYF. The CDR3 DNA reads TGTGTCAGCACCCTGACTAGCGGGAGGGGAGAGCAGTACTTC. V usage is TRBV12-3 or TRBV12-4 and J usage is TRBJ2-7; 14 nucleotides align to TRBD2. The CDR3 length is 14 residues.

The sample holds a few counts of this clonotype. This chain joins TRBV4-3 and TRBJ1-4; 8 bases are shared with TRBD1. After removal of 2 bases from V and 8 bases from J, the junction contained 13 bases not matched to a gene. The CDR3 loop spans 17 amino acids. Germline V gene data show CDR1 as LGHNA and CDR2 as YSLEER. CDR3 DNA: TGCGCCAGCAGCCAACCTAGCGACAGGGGCCACAAAGAAAAACTGTTTTTT. Translating gives CASSQPSDRGHKEKLFF.

Regarding this clonotype: A much bigger clone sits one base away, suggesting this may be a read error. This sequence joins TRBV10-3 and TRBJ2-2; 7 bases map to TRBD2. Germline CDR1 ENHRY, CDR2 SYGVKD. The CDR3 runs 16 residues. The CDR3 DNA reads TGTGCCGTCAGTGCCCTAGCGGACCAGAACACCGGGGAGCTGTTTTTT. Protein sequence: CAVSALADQNTGELFF.

The table lists this clonotype with a few counts. The chain employs TRBV5-4 and TRBJ1-2; TRBD1 agrees at 10 bases. The CDR3 loop spans 15 amino acids. Trimming cost V 5 bases and J 4 bases; bases outside gene matches: 8. CDR1 SGHNT and CDR2 YYREEE come from the germline V gene (reference sequence). CDR3 DNA sequence: TGTGCCAGCAGTACGAGACAGGGGGCGGTCTATGGCTACACCTTC. This translates into CASSTRQGAVYGYTF.

The chain links TRBV2 to TRBJ2-1; 9 bases map to TRBD2. J gave up 16 bases and V 6 bases, and 7 bases lay outside the gene matches. The CDR3 spans 11 residues. CDR1 and CDR2 (germline): SNHLY, FYNNEI. The CDR3 reads CASRASGGYFF. DNA of the CDR3: TGTGCCAGCAGGGCCAGCGGGGGGTATTTCTTC. Filled out from reference TRBV2 and TRBJ2-1, the complete variable domain reads EPEVTQTPSHQVTQMGQEVILRCVPISNHLYFYWYRQILGQKVEFLVSFYNNEISEKSEIFDDQFSVERPDGSNFTLKIRSTKLEDSAMYFCASRASGGYFFGPGTRLTVL.

Points on this clonotype: A read error may account for a junction end that differs from germline. As DNA, the CDR3 is TGTGCCAGCAGCTTTTTAGCGGGGGGGACAGATGCGCAGTATTTT. Protein sequence: CASSFLAGGTDAQYF. This chain uses TRBV11-2 with TRBJ2-3; 11 bases align to TRBD2. The CDR3 has 15 amino acids. Germline assignment: CDR1 SGHAT and CDR2 FQNNGV.